The clone carrying this TCR beta chain was observed at least ten times. As yet, its antigen is unknown. The entry originates in a study of CD8 T cells in ankylosing spondylitis. Study results and caveats: Disease-linked clones proved CD8+ and comparatively uncommon in peripheral blood. Ankylosing spondylitis blood appeared to be characterized by a TCR beta motif of about eight highly homologous variants. The study looked at matched synovial fluid samples from ankylosing spondylitis patients. Disease-linked clones were reported to be significantly enriched there. Some motif variants were previously reported in reactive arthritis synovial fluid and blood.

TCRdb reprocessed the 5' RACE reads with MiXCR, giving one entry per CDR3 protein. The sample holds around 39,000 distinct CDR3 sequences, approximately 10% seen once. The source is a male donor with ankylosing spondylitis. Sequenced: synovial fluid, either unsorted or a sorted T cell fraction (not recorded which).

CDR3 protein: CASSSRGLNTGELFF. CDR3 bases: TGTGCCAGCAGCAGCAGGGGACTGAACACCGGGGAGCTGTTTTTT. This chain links TRBV7-9 with TRBJ2-2; D is perhaps TRBD1 or TRBD2 (6 bases each). This CDR3 region has 15 residues. Germline V gene data show CDR1 as SEHNR and CDR2 as FQNEAQ (reference sequence). The V and J ends lost 5 bases and 1 base respectively, with 11 bases between them. Based on the CDR3 plus reference TRBV7-9 and TRBJ2-2, the full variable domain is DTGVSQNPRHKITKRGQNVTFRCDPISEHNRLYWYRQTLGQGPEFLTYFQNEAQLEKSRLLSDRFSAERPKGSFSTLEIQRTEQGDSAMYLCASSSRGLNTGELFFGEGSRLTVL.